Listed below are T cell receptor beta chains from one sample, sequenced in a study of cytomegalovirus exposure and HLA in healthy donors. Assay: immunoSEQ multiplex PCR; the TCRdb copy retains only in-frame clones and omits some. Here the sample spans approximately 160,000 clones, roughly 89% being singletons. Source material: PBMCs. These receptors all stem from a woman between 18 and 29 years old in good health and CMV-seropositive. Both conserved end residues are part of each CDR3. D genes are given only for firm matches. The size of a clone is reported for some rows only, either as once, few or many, or as a class for expanded clones.

CDR3 length	V gene	D gene	J gene	clone size	CDR3 DNA	CDR3 protein
12	TRBV10-3	-	TRBJ1-4	-	TGTGCCATCAGTGTGGCTGGTGAAAAACTGTTTTTT	CAISVAGEKLFF
12	TRBV5-4	-	TRBJ2-2	few	TGTGCCAGCACGGGGAATCTCGGGGAGCTGTTTTTT	CASTGNLGELFF
15	TRBV19	TRBD1	TRBJ2-7	-	TGTGCCAGTAGCATAGGGAACAGGGGGCTCTACGAGCAGTACTTC	CASSIGNRGLYEQYF
14	TRBV2	-	TRBJ1-2	-	TGTGCCAGCAGTCCCACGGGGTGGAGCTATGGCTACACCTTC	CASSPTGWSYGYTF
15	TRBV5-1	-	TRBJ1-2	-	TGCGCCAGCAGCCCAATCGCGGGCTTAAATTCTGGCTACACCTTC	CASSPIAGLNSGYTF
16	TRBV14	TRBD2	TRBJ2-4	-	TGTGCCAGCAGCCAATCAATGGGACTAGCAAAAAACATTCAGTACTTC	CASSQSMGLAKNIQYF
15	TRBV19	TRBD2	TRBJ2-5	-	TGTGCCAGTAGTTCTTTACTAGCGGGAGTAGAGACCCAGTACTTC	CASSSLLAGVETQYF
16	TRBV7-6	TRBD2	TRBJ2-7	-	TGTGCCAGCAGCCCCCAGGCTAGCGGGTCGGCCTACGAGCAGTACTTC	CASSPQASGSAYEQYF
19	TRBV9	-	TRBJ1-3	-	TGTGCCAGCAGCGTAGAGCAAACCCCAGGGGATTTCTCTGGAAACACCATATATTTT	CASSVEQTPGDFSGNTIYF
17	TRBV10-3	-	TRBJ1-5	-	TGTGCCATCAGTGAGTCGAACTCAGGCTATAGCAATCAGCCCCAGCATTTT	CAISESNSGYSNQPQHF
17	TRBV7-6	-	TRBJ2-3	-	TGTGCCAGCAGCTCGTCCGGGACTCAGAGGGGTCCAGATACGCAGTATTTT	CASSSSGTQRGPDTQYF
19	TRBV18	-	TRBJ1-6	-	TGTGCCAGCTCACCACGGGGGCCGGTGGGGCCCTCTGATAATTCACCCCTCCACTTT	CASSPRGPVGPSDNSPLHF
16	TRBV5-1	-	TRBJ1-2	-	TGCGCCAGCAGCTTGGCCGTGGGGACATCTAACTATGGCTACACCTTC	CASSLAVGTSNYGYTF
13	TRBV30	-	TRBJ2-1	-	TGTGCCTGGAGCGTCGCCCCGGTCAATGAGCAGTTCTTC	CAWSVAPVNEQFF
15	TRBV9	TRBD1	TRBJ1-1	-	TGTGCCAGCAGCGCGTCCGGGACAGGGAGTCGGGGAGCTTTCTTT	CASSASGTGSRGAFF
16	TRBV7-7	-	TRBJ2-1	-	TGTGCCAGCAGTGCTGCCCTGACTAGAATATACAATGAGCAGTTCTTC	CASSAALTRIYNEQFF
16	TRBV7-3	TRBD1	TRBJ2-3	-	TGTGCCAGCAGCCACACCGGGACAGGGCTGGGGGTTAGGCAGTATTTT	CASSHTGTGLGVRQYF
17	TRBV7-9	-	TRBJ1-6	-	TGTGCCAGCAGCCTCACAGGTCCTAGCTCCTATAATTCACCCCTCCACTTT	CASSLTGPSSYNSPLHF
16	TRBV9	TRBD1	TRBJ2-1	-	TGTGCCAGCAGCGTAGTCGGGACAGGCTCCTACAATGAGCAGTTCTTC	CASSVVGTGSYNEQFF
15	TRBV4-3	-	TRBJ2-5	-	TGCGCCAGCAGCCAAGACCAGGGGAAAGGGGAGACCCAGTACTTC	CASSQDQGKGETQYF
16	TRBV5-6	-	TRBJ1-3	many	TGTGCCAGCAGCATACTAGGGGGTAGCTCTGGAAACACCATATATTTT	CASSILGGSSGNTIYF
13	TRBV19	TRBD1	TRBJ2-7	-	TGTGCCAGTAGCCAGGACAGGGGCCACGAGCAGTACTTC	CASSQDRGHEQYF
16	TRBV28	TRBD1	TRBJ2-2	-	TGTGCCAGCAGTCCCCTGGGACAGGCGAACACCGGGGAGCTGTTTTTT	CASSPLGQANTGELFF
10	TRBV2	-	TRBJ1-1	-	TGTGCCAGCAGCGAGGATAAAGCTTTCTTT	CASSEDKAFF
19	TRBV11-2	TRBD2	TRBJ2-7	-	TGTGCCAGCAGCACCTACCGGACTAGCGGGGGCCGTTTTTCCTACGAGCAGTACTTC	CASSTYRTSGGRFSYEQYF
12	TRBV18	TRBD2	TRBJ2-3	-	TGTGCCAGCTCAACCGGGGGGGATACGCAGTATTTT	CASSTGGDTQYF
12	TRBV18	-	TRBJ1-1	-	TGTGCCAGCTCACCATCACAGCTTGAAGCTTTCTTT	CASSPSQLEAFF
14	TRBV29-1	TRBD2	TRBJ2-2	-	TGCAGCGCTATAGCGGGAGCGACCACCGGGGAGCTGTTTTTT	CSAIAGATTGELFF
14	TRBV19	TRBD2	TRBJ2-2	-	TGTGCCAGTAGTGGATGGGGGGGGACCGGGGAGCTGTTTTTT	CASSGWGGTGELFF
11	TRBV7-2	-	TRBJ1-1	once	TGTGCCAGCAGCTTGAGGGCTGAAGCTTTCTTT	CASSLRAEAFF
17	TRBV5-1	-	TRBJ1-3	-	TGCGCCAGCAGCTTGGTTGGGCCCCAAAACTCTGGAAACACCATATATTTT	CASSLVGPQNSGNTIYF
13	TRBV30	TRBD1	TRBJ1-2	-	TGTGCCTGGAGTCAAAGGGACAGGGACGGCTACACCTTC	CAWSQRDRDGYTF
18	TRBV6-1	TRBD2	TRBJ2-3	once	TGTGCCAGCAGTGAAGCGAGACTAGCGGGGGGGCAGTCAGATACGCAGTATTTT	CASSEARLAGGQSDTQYF
16	TRBV7-9	-	TRBJ1-3	-	TGTGCCAGCAGCTGGGGCAGCTCCAACTCTGGAAACACCATATATTTT	CASSWGSSNSGNTIYF
14	TRBV11-2	TRBD2	TRBJ2-5	-	TGTGCCAGCAGCTTAGCGGGAGGGGGGGAGACCCAGTACTTC	CASSLAGGGETQYF
15	TRBV7-9	TRBD1	TRBJ2-2	-	TGTGCCAGCAGACTTGACAGGGGGCGAGACGGGGAGCTGTTTTTT	CASRLDRGRDGELFF
20	TRBV27	TRBD2	TRBJ2-2	once	TGTGCCAGCAGTTTATCGATAGTGGGTAGCGGGAGGTACGATCCCGGGGAGCTGTTTTTT	CASSLSIVGSGRYDPGELFF
16	TRBV13	TRBD1	TRBJ2-3	-	TGTGCCAGCTCTCGAAGGGGGCCTTGGGCGGCAGATACGCAGTATTTT	CASSRRGPWAADTQYF
14	TRBV15	TRBD2	TRBJ2-3	-	TGTGCCACCAGCAGGGGACTAGCGGGAGATACGCAGTATTTT	CATSRGLAGDTQYF
15	TRBV5-1	-	TRBJ1-1	-	TGCGCCAGCAGAGGGCAAGGGCGGGGGGCCACTGAAGCTTTCTTT	CASRGQGRGATEAFF
17	TRBV27	-	TRBJ1-6	-	TGTGCCAGCAGTTTAATTAGCAGGGCCTCCTATAATTCACCCCTCCACTTT	CASSLISRASYNSPLHF
16	TRBV28	-	TRBJ1-4	-	TGTGCCAGCAGTTTATTAGGGGAAAGGGCTAATGAAAAACTGTTTTTT	CASSLLGERANEKLFF
16	TRBV10-2	TRBD2	TRBJ2-1	-	TGCGCCAGCAGTGAGGGAGTGCGGGAGAACTACAATGAGCAGTTCTTC	CASSEGVRENYNEQFF
15	TRBV28	-	TRBJ2-7	-	TGTGCCAGCAATCCAAATTGGAGGACTAACTACGAGCAGTACTTC	CASNPNWRTNYEQYF
12	TRBV6-6	-	TRBJ2-7	-	TGTGCCAGCAGTTACAAAGGGGAAGCGCAGTACTTC	CASSYKGEAQYF
14	TRBV7-2	-	TRBJ2-5	-	TGTGCCAGCAGCACCCCGGGACTCACAGAGACCCAGTACTTC	CASSTPGLTETQYF
12	TRBV13	-	TRBJ2-2	once	TGTGCCAGCAGCCGACCCGGGGGGGAGCTGTTTTTT	CASSRPGGELFF